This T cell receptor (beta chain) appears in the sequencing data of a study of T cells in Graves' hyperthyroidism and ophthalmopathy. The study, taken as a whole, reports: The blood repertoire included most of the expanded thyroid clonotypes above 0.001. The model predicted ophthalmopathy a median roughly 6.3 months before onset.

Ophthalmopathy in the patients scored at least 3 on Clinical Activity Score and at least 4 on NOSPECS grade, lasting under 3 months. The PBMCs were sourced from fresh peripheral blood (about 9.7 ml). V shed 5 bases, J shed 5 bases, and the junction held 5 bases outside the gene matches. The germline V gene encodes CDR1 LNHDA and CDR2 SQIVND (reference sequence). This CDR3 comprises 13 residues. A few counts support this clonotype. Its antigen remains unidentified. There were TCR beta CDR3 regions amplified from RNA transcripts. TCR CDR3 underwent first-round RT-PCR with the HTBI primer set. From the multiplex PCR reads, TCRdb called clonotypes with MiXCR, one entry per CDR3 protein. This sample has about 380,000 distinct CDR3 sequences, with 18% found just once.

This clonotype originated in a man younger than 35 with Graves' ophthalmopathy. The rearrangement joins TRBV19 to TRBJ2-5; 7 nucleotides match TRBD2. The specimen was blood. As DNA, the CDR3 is TGTGCCAGTAGTCGAAGCGGGGATGAGACCCAGTACTTC. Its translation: CASSRSGDETQYF.